This is a list of T cell receptor beta chains from one sample in a study of cytomegalovirus exposure and HLA in healthy donors. Libraries were prepared by immunoSEQ multiplex PCR; TCRdb keeps only in-frame clonotypes and omits some of them. The sample carries more than 85,000 clones, 65% to 75% recorded once. Sequenced input: PBMCs. The source is a woman aged 18-29 years in good health and CMV-seropositive. Each CDR3 is given with its conserved first and last residue. Fields, in order: D gene, clone size, J gene, V gene, CDR3 protein, CDR3 DNA. A D gene is named only where the DNA matches it firmly. Clone size is stated in some rows and not others, as once, few, many or a class when expanded.

TRBD1 | . | TRBJ1-2 | TRBV29-1 | CSVIQGDRGYTF | TGCAGCGTTATACAGGGGGACCGGGGCTACACCTTC
. | . | TRBJ2-6 | TRBV11-2 | CASSYMSSGANVLTF | TGTGCCAGCAGCTATATGTCCTCTGGGGCCAACGTCCTGACTTTC
. | few | TRBJ2-7 | TRBV30 | CAWSAPLQGYEQYF | TGTGCCTGGAGTGCCCCCCTACAGGGTTACGAGCAGTACTTC
. | few | TRBJ1-2 | TRBV6-5 | CASSYFDSDYGYTF | TGTGCCAGCAGTTACTTTGACAGCGACTATGGCTACACCTTC
TRBD1 | . | TRBJ1-1 | TRBV29-1 | CSVRTGGTNTEAFF | TGCAGCGTTCGGACAGGGGGCACGAACACTGAAGCTTTCTTT
TRBD2 | once | TRBJ2-1 | TRBV13 | CASSLGERGYNEQFF | TGTGCCAGCAGCTTAGGGGAGCGGGGCTACAATGAGCAGTTCTTC
. | . | TRBJ2-1 | TRBV7-9 | CASSLRGGITVNEQFF | TGTGCCAGCAGCTTACGGGGCGGGATAACTGTCAATGAGCAGTTCTTC
. | . | TRBJ1-4 | TRBV5-1 | CASSPAVSTVSNEKLFF | TGCGCCAGCAGCCCAGCCGTTTCGACAGTGTCTAATGAAAAACTGTTTTTT
TRBD2 | once | TRBJ2-5 | TRBV5-1 | CASSLEAGVQETQYF | TGCGCCAGCAGCTTGGAGGCGGGGGTCCAAGAGACCCAGTACTTC
TRBD1 | once | TRBJ2-3 | TRBV2 | CASRRGQGLDTQYF | TGTGCCAGCAGGAGGGGACAGGGATTAGATACGCAGTATTTT
. | . | TRBJ2-3 | TRBV30 | CAWRWTSTDTQYF | TGTGCCTGGAGATGGACTAGCACAGATACGCAGTATTTT
TRBD1 | . | TRBJ2-1 | TRBV7-2 | CASSRTGDSSYNEQFF | TGTGCCAGCAGCAGGACAGGGGACAGCTCCTACAATGAGCAGTTCTTC
. | once | TRBJ2-3 | TRBV7-2 | CASSSTGGDTQYF | TGTGCCAGCAGCTCAACTGGGGGCGATACGCAGTATTTT
. | . | TRBJ1-2 | TRBV6-5 | CASSYRGGGYGYTF | TGTGCCAGCAGTTACAGGGGGGGAGGCTATGGCTACACCTTC
TRBD2 | . | TRBJ2-1 | TRBV29-1 | CSVEDRTSWVSNEQFF | TGCAGCGTTGAAGATCGGACTAGCTGGGTATCCAATGAGCAGTTCTTC
TRBD2 | few | TRBJ2-7 | TRBV7-9 | CASSSGTSGRPYEQYF | TGTGCCAGCAGCTCCGGGACTAGCGGGAGGCCCTACGAGCAGTACTTC
TRBD1 | . | TRBJ1-1 | TRBV15 | CATSRARQGRTEAFF | TGTGCCACCAGCAGAGCCCGACAGGGTCGCACTGAAGCTTTCTTT
. | . | TRBJ2-2 | TRBV6-1 | CASSEAPGSAGELFF | TGTGCCAGCAGTGAAGCGCCGGGGTCCGCCGGGGAGCTGTTTTTT
. | . | TRBJ1-5 | TRBV28 | CASSPQGRGNQPQHF | TGTGCCAGCAGCCCTCAGGGCAGGGGCAATCAGCCCCAGCATTTT
TRBD2 | . | TRBJ2-7 | TRBV7-9 | CASSSLAASYEQYF | TGTGCCAGCAGCTCGCTAGCGGCGAGCTACGAGCAGTACTTC
. | . | TRBJ2-7 | TRBV7-2 | CASSSTYEQYF | TGTGCCAGCAGCTCCACCTACGAGCAGTACTTC
TRBD2 | once | TRBJ2-1 | TRBV30 | CAWSSSSGSYEQFF | TGTGCCTGGAGTAGCAGTAGCGGGAGTTATGAGCAGTTCTTC
. | . | TRBJ1-1 | TRBV18 | CASSQGRGYTEAFF | TGTGCCAGCTCCCAAGGTAGGGGGTACACTGAAGCTTTCTTT
. | . | TRBJ2-1 | TRBV29-1 | CSVHGTVSSYNEQFF | TGCAGCGTGCACGGGACTGTTAGCTCCTACAATGAGCAGTTCTTC
TRBD2 | . | TRBJ2-3 | TRBV7-3 | CASSRTGTSGSGDTQYF | TGTGCCAGCAGCCGCACTGGGACTAGCGGGAGTGGAGATACGCAGTATTTT
. | . | TRBJ2-1 | TRBV11-3 | CASSLGAGGQFF | TGTGCCAGCAGCTTAGGAGCGGGCGGGCAGTTCTTC
. | once | TRBJ2-7 | TRBV28 | CASSLQGYEQYF | TGTGCCAGCAGCCTACAGGGCTACGAGCAGTACTTC
TRBD2 | . | TRBJ2-1 | TRBV10-3 | CAISGRTSGRVGEQFF | TGTGCCATCAGTGGGAGGACTAGCGGGAGAGTGGGTGAGCAGTTCTTC
. | . | TRBJ2-6 | TRBV6-1 | CASSDLGGGANVLTF | TGTGCCAGCAGTGATTTGGGAGGTGGGGCCAACGTCCTGACTTTC
TRBD1 | . | TRBJ2-5 | TRBV30 | CALGQGLGTQYF | TGTGCCTTGGGACAGGGCCTCGGGACCCAGTACTTC
. | few | TRBJ2-1 | TRBV6-1 | CASLKYNEQFF | TGTGCCAGCCTAAAATACAATGAGCAGTTCTTC
. | . | TRBJ2-3 | TRBV6-5 | CASRTRGLTDTQYF | TGTGCCAGCAGGACTAGGGGGCTCACAGATACGCAGTATTTT
. | few | TRBJ1-2 | TRBV29-1 | CSVPRGGGYTF | TGCAGCGTCCCCAGGGGCGGCGGCTACACCTTC
. | . | TRBJ1-2 | TRBV25-1 | CASSEFGENYGYTF | TGTGCCAGCAGTGAATTTGGAGAGAACTATGGCTACACCTTC
. | . | TRBJ2-7 | TRBV28 | CASSLNGYEQYF | TGTGCCAGCAGTTTAAACGGCTACGAGCAGTACTTC
. | . | TRBJ2-2 | TRBV19 | CASSIFWAMDTGELFF | TGTGCCAGTAGTATATTTTGGGCGATGGACACCGGGGAGCTGTTTTTT
. | few | TRBJ2-1 | TRBV7-6 | CASSLVGTGTNNEQFF | TGTGCCAGCAGCTTAGTCGGAACGGGTACCAACAATGAGCAGTTCTTC
TRBD2 | . | TRBJ2-3 | TRBV7-6 | CASSSSGGSTDTQYF | TGTGCCAGCAGCTCCAGCGGGGGGAGCACAGATACGCAGTATTTT
TRBD2 | . | TRBJ2-7 | TRBV27 | CASSPRLARNYEQYF | TGTGCCAGCAGTCCGAGACTAGCGAGGAATTACGAGCAGTACTTC
TRBD2 | . | TRBJ2-5 | TRBV19 | CASSQREGETQYF | TGTGCCAGTAGTCAGCGGGAGGGGGAGACCCAGTACTTC
TRBD2 | . | TRBJ2-7 | TRBV5-1 | CASSLSLAGDEQYF | TGCGCCAGCAGCTTGTCACTAGCGGGAGACGAGCAGTACTTC
TRBD2 | few | TRBJ2-7 | TRBV7-2 | CASSPVGTSGSEQYF | TGTGCCAGCAGCCCAGTCGGGACTAGCGGGAGCGAGCAGTACTTC
TRBD1 | . | TRBJ1-1 | TRBV27 | CASSLGQINTEAFF | TGTGCCAGCAGTTTGGGACAGATTAACACTGAAGCTTTCTTT
TRBD2 | . | TRBJ2-7 | TRBV27 | CASSYQRGHEQYF | TGTGCCAGCAGTTACCAGCGGGGCCACGAGCAGTACTTC
TRBD2 | few | TRBJ2-3 | TRBV5-1 | CASSLELAGSTDTQYF | TGCGCCAGCAGCTTGGAGCTAGCGGGATCCACAGATACGCAGTATTTT
. | once | TRBJ2-7 | TRBV7-2 | CASGLDSYEQYF | TGTGCCAGTGGTCTTGACAGCTACGAGCAGTACTTC